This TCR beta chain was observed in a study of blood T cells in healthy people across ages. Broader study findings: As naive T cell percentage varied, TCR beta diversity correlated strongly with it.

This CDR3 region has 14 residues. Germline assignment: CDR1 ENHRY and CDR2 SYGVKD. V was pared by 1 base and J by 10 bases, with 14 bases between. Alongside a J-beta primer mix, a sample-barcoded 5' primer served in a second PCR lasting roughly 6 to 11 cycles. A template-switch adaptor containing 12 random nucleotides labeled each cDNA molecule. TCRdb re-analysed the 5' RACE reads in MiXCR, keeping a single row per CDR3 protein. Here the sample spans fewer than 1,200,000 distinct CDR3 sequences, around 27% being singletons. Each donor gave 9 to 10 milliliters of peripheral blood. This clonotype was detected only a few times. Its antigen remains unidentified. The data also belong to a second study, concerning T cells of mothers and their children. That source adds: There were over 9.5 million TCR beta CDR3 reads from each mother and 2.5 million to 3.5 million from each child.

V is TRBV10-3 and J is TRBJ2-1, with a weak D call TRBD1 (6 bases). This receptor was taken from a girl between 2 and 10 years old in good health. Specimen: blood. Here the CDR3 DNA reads TGTGCCATCAGTGAGTGGGGGCCAATTGGAGAGCAGTTCTTC. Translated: CAISEWGPIGEQFF.